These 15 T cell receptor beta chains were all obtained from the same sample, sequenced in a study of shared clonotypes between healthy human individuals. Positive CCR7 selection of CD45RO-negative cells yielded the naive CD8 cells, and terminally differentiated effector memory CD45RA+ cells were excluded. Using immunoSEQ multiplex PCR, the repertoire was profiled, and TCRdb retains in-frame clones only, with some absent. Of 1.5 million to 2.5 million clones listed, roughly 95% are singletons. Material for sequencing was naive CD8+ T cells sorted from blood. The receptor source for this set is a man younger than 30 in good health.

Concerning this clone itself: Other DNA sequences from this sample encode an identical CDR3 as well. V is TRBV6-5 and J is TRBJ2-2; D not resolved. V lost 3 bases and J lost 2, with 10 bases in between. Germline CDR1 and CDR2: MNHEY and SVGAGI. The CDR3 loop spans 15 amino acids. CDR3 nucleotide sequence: TGTGCCAGCAGTTATGGTCAGACCAACACCGGGGAGCTGTTTTTT. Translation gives CASSYGQTNTGELFF.

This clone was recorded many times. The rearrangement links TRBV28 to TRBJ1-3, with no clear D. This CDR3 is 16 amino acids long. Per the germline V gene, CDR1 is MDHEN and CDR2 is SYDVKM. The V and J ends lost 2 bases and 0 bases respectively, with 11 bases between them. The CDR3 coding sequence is TGTGCCAGCAGTTTAGATTTCAGGAGCTCTGGAAACACCATATATTTT. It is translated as CASSLDFRSSGNTIYF.

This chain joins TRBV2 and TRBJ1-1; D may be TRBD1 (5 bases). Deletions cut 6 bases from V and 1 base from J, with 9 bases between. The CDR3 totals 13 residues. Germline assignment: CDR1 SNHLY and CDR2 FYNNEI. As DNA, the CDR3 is TGTGCCAGCAGAGGGACCGCGAACACTGAAGCTTTCTTT. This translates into CASRGTANTEAFF.

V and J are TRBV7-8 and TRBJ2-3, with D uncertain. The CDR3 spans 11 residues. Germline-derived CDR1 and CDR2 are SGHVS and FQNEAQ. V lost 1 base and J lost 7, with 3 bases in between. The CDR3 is CASSLGNTQYF. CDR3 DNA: TGTGCCAGCAGCTTAGGGAATACGCAGTATTTT.

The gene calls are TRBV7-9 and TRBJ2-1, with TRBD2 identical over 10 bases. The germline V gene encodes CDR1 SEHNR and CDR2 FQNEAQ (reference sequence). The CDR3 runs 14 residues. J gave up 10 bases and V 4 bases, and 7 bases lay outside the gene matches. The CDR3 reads CASSSLPGLAEQFF. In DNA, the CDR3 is TGTGCCAGCAGCTCCCTTCCGGGACTAGCGGAGCAGTTCTTC.

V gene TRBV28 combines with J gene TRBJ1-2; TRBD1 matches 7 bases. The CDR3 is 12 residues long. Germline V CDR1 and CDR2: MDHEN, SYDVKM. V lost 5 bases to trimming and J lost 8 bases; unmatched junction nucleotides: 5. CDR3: CASSHDRDGYTF. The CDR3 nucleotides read TGTGCCAGCAGTCATGACAGGGACGGCTACACCTTC.

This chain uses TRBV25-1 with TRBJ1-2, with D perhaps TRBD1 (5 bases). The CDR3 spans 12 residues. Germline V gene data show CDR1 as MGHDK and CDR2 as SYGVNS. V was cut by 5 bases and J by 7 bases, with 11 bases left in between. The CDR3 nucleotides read TGTGCCAGCAGTCACGGGGCAAGTGGCTACACCTTC. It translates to CASSHGASGYTF.

The CDR3 spells CATSRDEEAYTGELFF. CDR3 nucleotide sequence: TGTGCCACCAGCAGAGATGAAGAAGCGTACACCGGGGAGCTGTTTTTT. This chain uses TRBV15 with TRBJ2-2; D unresolved. The germline gives CDR1 LNHNV, CDR2 YYDKDF (reference sequence). The CDR3 contains 16 residues. Trimming pared 0 bases from V and 3 bases from J, leaving 11 bases between.

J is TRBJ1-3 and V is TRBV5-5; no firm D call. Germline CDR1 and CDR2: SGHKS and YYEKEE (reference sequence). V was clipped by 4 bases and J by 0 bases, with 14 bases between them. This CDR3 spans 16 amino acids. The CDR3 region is CASSPGDRISGNTIYF. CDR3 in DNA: TGTGCCAGCAGCCCGGGCGACCGGATCTCTGGAAACACCATATATTTT.

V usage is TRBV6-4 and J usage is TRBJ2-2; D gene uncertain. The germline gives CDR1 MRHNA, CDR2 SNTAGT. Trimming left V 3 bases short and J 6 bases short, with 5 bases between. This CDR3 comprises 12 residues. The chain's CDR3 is CASSDFSGELFF. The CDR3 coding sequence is TGTGCCAGCAGTGATTTTTCCGGGGAGCTGTTTTTT.

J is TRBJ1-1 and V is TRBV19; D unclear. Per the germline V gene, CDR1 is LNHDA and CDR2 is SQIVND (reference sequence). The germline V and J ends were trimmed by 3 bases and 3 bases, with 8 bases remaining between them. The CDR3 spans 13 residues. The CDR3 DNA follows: TGTGCCAGTAGTATCCAGTGGGACACTGAAGCTTTCTTT. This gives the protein CASSIQWDTEAFF. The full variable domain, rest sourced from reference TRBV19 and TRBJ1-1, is DGGITQSPKYLFRKEGQNVTLSCEQNLNHDAMYWYRQDPGQGLRLIYYSQIVNDFQKGDIAEGYSVSREKKESFPLTVTSAQKNPTAFYLCASSIQWDTEAFFGQGTRLTVV.

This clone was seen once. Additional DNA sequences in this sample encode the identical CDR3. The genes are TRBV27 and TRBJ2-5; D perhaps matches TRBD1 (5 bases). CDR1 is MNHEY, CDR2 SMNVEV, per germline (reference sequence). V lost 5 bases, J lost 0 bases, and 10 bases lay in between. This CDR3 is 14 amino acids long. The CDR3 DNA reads TGTGCCAGCAGTAGGCAGGGCCACCAAGAGACCCAGTACTTC. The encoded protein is CASSRQGHQETQYF.

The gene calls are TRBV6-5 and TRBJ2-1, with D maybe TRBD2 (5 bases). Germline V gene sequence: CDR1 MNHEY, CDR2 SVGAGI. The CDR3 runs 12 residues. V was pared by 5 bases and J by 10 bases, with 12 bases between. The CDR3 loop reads CASSTWTSEQFF. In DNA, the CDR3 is TGTGCCAGCAGTACCTGGACTTCCGAGCAGTTCTTC.

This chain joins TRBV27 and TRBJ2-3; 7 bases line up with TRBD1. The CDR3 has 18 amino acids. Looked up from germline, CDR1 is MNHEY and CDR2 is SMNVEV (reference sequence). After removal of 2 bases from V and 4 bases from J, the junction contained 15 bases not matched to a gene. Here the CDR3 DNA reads TGTGCCAGCAGTTTAATCGGGACAGACCCATCAGGGGCAGATACGCAGTATTTT. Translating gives CASSLIGTDPSGADTQYF.

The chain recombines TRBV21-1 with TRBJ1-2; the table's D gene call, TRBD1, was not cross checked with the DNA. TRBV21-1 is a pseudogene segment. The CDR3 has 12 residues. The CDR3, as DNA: TGTGCCAGCAGCCGACAGGGTTATGGCTACACCTTC. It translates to CASSRQGYGYTF.